This T cell receptor (beta chain) derives from a study of T cells in Graves' hyperthyroidism and ophthalmopathy. V lost 5 bases, J lost 8 bases, and 16 bases stayed unmatched. CDR3 size: 16 residues. Germline V lookup: CDR1 LGHDT, CDR2 YNNKEL (reference sequence). The TCR beta CDR3 regions underwent amplification using RNA transcripts as the source. An initial round of RT-PCR targeting the TCR CDR3 relied on the HTBI primer set. Each CDR3 protein gets one entry after TCRdb re-called the multiplex PCR reads with MiXCR. This sample has 250,000 or so distinct CDR3 sequences; roughly 15% occur once, and the top ten carry 30%. At least ten counts were recorded for this clonotype.

J is TRBJ1-2 and V is TRBV3-1; 8 bases line up with TRBD1. Material: blood. The TCR sequence derives from a woman aged 50 to 60 with Graves' hyperthyroidism that later progressed to Graves' ophthalmopathy. Here the CDR3 DNA reads TGTGCCAGCAGCACCCGGGACAGGTCGGCATTTTCGGGCTACACCTTC. As protein: CASSTRDRSAFSGYTF.